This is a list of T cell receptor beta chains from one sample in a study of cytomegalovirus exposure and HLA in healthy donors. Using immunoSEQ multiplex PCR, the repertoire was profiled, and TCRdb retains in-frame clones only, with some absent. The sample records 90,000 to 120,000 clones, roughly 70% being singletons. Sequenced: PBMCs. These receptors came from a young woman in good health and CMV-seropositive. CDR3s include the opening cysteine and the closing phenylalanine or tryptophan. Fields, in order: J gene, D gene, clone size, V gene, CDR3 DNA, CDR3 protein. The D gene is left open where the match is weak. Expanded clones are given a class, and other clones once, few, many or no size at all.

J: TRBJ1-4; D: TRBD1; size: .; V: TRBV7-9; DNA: TGTGCCAGCAGCGTCGGACAGGGGGCCGTTGCAACTAATGAAAAACTGTTTTTT; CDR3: CASSVGQGAVATNEKLFF
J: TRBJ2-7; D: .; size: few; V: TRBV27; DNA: TGTGCCAGCAGTTTAACGGACAGCCTCTACGAGCAGTACTTC; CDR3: CASSLTDSLYEQYF
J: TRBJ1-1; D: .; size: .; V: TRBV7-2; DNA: TGTGCCAGCAGCTTACACCGAGGGTCAGGAACTGAAGCTTTCTTT; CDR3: CASSLHRGSGTEAFF
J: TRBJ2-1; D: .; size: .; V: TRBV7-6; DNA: TGTGCCAGCAGCTTACACTACAATGAGCAGTTCTTC; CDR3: CASSLHYNEQFF
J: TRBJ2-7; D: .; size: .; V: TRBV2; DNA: TGTGCCAGCAGTGAAAGTAGCTCCTACGAGCAGTACTTC; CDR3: CASSESSSYEQYF
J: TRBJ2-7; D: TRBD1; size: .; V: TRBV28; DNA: TGTGCCAGCGGGACAGGGGGATACTACGAGCAGTACTTC; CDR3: CASGTGGYYEQYF
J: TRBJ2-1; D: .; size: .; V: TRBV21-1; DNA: TGTGCCAGCAGCAAGGCCAAGCGGGATTCTAGTGATGAGCAGTTCTTC; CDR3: CASSKAKRDSSDEQFF
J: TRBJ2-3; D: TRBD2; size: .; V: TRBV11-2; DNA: TGTGCCAGCAGGAAGGGGGGACTAGCGGGAACTAGCACAGATACGCAGTATTTT; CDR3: CASRKGGLAGTSTDTQYF
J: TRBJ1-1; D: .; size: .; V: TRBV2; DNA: TGTGCCAGCAGTGGGGAGGCAATGAACACTGAAGCTTTCTTT; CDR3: CASSGEAMNTEAFF
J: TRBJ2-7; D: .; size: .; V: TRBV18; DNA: TGTGCCAGCTCATGGGCTTTCGGGGAAAGCTCCTACGAGCAGTACTTC; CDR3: CASSWAFGESSYEQYF
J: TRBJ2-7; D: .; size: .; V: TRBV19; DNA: TGTGCCAGTAGTCCACTTGCAGGGATGGTCTCCTACGAGCAGTACTTC; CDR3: CASSPLAGMVSYEQYF
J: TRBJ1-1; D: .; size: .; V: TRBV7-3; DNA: TGTGCCAGCAGCTTATACAAATACACTGAAGCTTTCTTT; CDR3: CASSLYKYTEAFF
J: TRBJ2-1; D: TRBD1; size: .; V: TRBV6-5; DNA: TGTGCCAGCAGTTCCCCGGGACAGGAGCAGTTCTTC; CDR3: CASSSPGQEQFF
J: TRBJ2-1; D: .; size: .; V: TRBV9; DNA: TGTGCCAGCAGCGTAGTTTCAGGGGCTGAGCAGTTCTTC; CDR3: CASSVVSGAEQFF
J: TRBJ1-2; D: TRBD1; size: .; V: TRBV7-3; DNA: TGTGCCAGCAGCTTACGGGCTAGCCAGGGGGGAGCTAACTATGGCTACACCTTC; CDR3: CASSLRASQGGANYGYTF
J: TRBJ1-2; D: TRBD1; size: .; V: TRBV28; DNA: TGTGCCAGCAGTTTTGGGGACAGGGGGAACTATGGCTACACCTTC; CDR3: CASSFGDRGNYGYTF
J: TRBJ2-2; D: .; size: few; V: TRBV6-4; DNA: TGTGCCAGTGGGACAACGAACACCGGGGAGCTGTTTTTT; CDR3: CASGTTNTGELFF
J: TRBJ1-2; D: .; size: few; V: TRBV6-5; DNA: TGTGCCAGCAGTTTCAACCCCCGGACAGATGGCTACACCTTC; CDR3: CASSFNPRTDGYTF
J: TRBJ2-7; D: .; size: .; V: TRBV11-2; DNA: TGTGCCAGCAGCTTAGAAATACAGCGAGGGAGCGAGCAGTACTTC; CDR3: CASSLEIQRGSEQYF
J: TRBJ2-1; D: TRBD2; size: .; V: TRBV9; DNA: TGTGCCAGCAGACCAGCGGGGGGCTCCTACAATGAGCAGTTCTTC; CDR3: CASRPAGGSYNEQFF
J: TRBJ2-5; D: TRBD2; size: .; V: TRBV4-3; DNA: TGCGCCAGCAGCCAAGGCCCGGCGGGACTAGCGGGAAAAGAGACCCAGTACTTC; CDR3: CASSQGPAGLAGKETQYF
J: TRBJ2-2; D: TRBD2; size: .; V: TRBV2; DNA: TGTGCCAGCAAAGGGACTAGCGACCAAACCGGGGAGCTGTTTTTT; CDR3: CASKGTSDQTGELFF
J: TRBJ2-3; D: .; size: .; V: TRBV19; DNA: TGTGCCAGCGATTATAGCGGAGGGGTGATCGATACGCAGTATTTT; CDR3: CASDYSGGVIDTQYF
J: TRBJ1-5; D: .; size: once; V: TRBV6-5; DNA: TGTGCCAGCAGTTCCGGAGGGGAGAGCAATCAGCCCCAGCATTTT; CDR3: CASSSGGESNQPQHF
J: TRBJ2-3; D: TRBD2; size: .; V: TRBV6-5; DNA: TGTGCCAGCAGTTACTCCCGGGAGGGGGCAGATACGCAGTATTTT; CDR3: CASSYSREGADTQYF
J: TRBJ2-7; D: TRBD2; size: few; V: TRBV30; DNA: TGTGCCTGGAATGCCTTCTTTTCAGCGGGAGGTTCCTACGAGCAGTACTTC; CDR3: CAWNAFFSAGGSYEQYF
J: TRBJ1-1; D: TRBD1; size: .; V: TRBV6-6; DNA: TGTGCCAGCAGTTACTCCGAGACAGGGGGCGCCGGTGCTTTCTTT; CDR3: CASSYSETGGAGAFF
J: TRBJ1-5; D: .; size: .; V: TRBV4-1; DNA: TGCGCCAGCAGCCAAGATCCAGGGTCTTTTAGTCAGCCCCAGCATTTT; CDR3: CASSQDPGSFSQPQHF
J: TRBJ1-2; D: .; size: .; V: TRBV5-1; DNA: TGCGCCAGCAGCTTGGGTGACAGTAACTATGGCTACACCTTC; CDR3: CASSLGDSNYGYTF
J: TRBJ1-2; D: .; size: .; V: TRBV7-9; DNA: TGTGCCAGCAGCTTGCAGGGTTCAGGGACTAACTATGGCTACACCTTC; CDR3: CASSLQGSGTNYGYTF
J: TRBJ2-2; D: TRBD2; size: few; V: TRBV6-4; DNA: TGTGCCAGCACCGCGGGAGGGCACACCGGGGAGCTGTTTTTT; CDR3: CASTAGGHTGELFF
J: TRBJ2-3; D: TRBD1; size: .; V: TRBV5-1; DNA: TGCGCCAGCAGCCCACAGGGGCAAGCCACAGATACGCAGTATTTT; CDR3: CASSPQGQATDTQYF
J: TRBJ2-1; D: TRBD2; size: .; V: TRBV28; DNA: TGTGCCAGCAGTTTGTTGCGGGAGACAGTTGAGCAGTTCTTC; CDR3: CASSLLRETVEQFF
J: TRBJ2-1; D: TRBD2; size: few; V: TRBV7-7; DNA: TGTGCTAGCAGCATACCTATAGCGGGAGCCTACAATGAGCAGTTCTTC; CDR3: CASSIPIAGAYNEQFF
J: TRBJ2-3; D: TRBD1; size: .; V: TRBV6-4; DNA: TGTGCCAGCAGTTCCACAGGGGCCGACACAGATACGCAGTATTTT; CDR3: CASSSTGADTDTQYF
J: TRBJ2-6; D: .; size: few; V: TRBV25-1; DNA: TGTGCCAGCAGTGTAAGGAGCCAGTCTGGGGCCAACGTCCTGACTTTC; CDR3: CASSVRSQSGANVLTF
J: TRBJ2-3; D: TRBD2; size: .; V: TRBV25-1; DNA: TGTGCCGGCAGCCCCGCTAGCGGGAGTGGCACAGATACGCAGTATTTT; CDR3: CAGSPASGSGTDTQYF
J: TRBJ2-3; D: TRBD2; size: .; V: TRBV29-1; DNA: TGCAGCGTTGATTGCCTAGCGGGAGGGTTTGAGGGCACAGATACGCAGTATTTT; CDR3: CSVDCLAGGFEGTDTQYF
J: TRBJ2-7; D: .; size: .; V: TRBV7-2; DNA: TGTGCCAGCAGCTTATACCGGCTAGGTATTAGCTCCTACGAGCAGTACTTC; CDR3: CASSLYRLGISSYEQYF
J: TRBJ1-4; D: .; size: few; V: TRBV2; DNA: TGTGCCAGCAGTACTACAGGGTTTGCAACTAATGAAAAACTGTTTTTT; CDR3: CASSTTGFATNEKLFF
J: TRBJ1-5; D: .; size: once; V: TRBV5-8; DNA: TGTGCCAGCAGCACAACGACAGGTAGCAATCAGCCCCAGCATTTT; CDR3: CASSTTTGSNQPQHF
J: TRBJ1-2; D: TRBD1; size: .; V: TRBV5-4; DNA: TGTGCCAGCAGCGGGGACAGGGAGGGCTACACCTTC; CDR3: CASSGDREGYTF
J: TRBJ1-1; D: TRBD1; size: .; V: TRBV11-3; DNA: TGTGCCAGCAGCTTGGGACAGGGTTCTGAAGCTTTCTTT; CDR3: CASSLGQGSEAFF
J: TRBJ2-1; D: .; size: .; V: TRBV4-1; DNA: TGCGCCAGCAGCCAAGATGAGCGGGTTTCCTACAATGAGCAGTTCTTC; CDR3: CASSQDERVSYNEQFF
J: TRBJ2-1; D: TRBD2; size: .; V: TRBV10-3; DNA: TGTGCCATCAGTGAAGCGGGAGGGAGCTCCTACAATGAGCAGTTCTTC; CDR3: CAISEAGGSSYNEQFF
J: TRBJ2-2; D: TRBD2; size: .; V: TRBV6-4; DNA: TGTGCCAGCGCGGAGCGGGAGGCCGGGGAGCTGTTTTTT; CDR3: CASAEREAGELFF
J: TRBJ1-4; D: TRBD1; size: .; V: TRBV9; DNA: TGTGCCAGCAGCCCCGGTTCACAGGGGGCTGGGGAAAAACTGTTTTTT; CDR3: CASSPGSQGAGEKLFF
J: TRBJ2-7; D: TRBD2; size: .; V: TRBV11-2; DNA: TGTGCCAGCAGCTTAGCCCCCGGCGGGGGGGGAGAGTACGAGCAGTACTTC; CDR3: CASSLAPGGGGEYEQYF
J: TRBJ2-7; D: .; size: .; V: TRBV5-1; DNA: TGCGCCAGCAGTGCTACAGTCAATAGCTACGAGCAGTACTTC; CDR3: CASSATVNSYEQYF
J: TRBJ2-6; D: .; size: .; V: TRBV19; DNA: TGTGCCAGTAGTATAGTCTCCGGGGCCAACGTCCTGACTTTC; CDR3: CASSIVSGANVLTF
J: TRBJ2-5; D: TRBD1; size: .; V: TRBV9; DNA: TGTGCCAGCAGCCCTAGGGGACAGCTACAGGGCAGGGAGACCCAGTACTTC; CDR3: CASSPRGQLQGRETQYF
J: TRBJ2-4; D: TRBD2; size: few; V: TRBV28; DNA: TGTGCCAGCAGCCCCGGACTAGCGACGAACATTCAGTACTTC; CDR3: CASSPGLATNIQYF
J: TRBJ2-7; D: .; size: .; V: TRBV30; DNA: TGTGCCTGGAGTGTTTACGGGACAATCTACGAGCAGTACTTC; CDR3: CAWSVYGTIYEQYF